The rows below give T cell receptor beta chains drawn from one sample of a study of blood T cells in healthy people across ages. TCRdb recomputed calls from the 5' RACE reads with MiXCR, one row per CDR3 protein. Found here are roughly 800,000 distinct CDR3 sequences, roughly 25% of them singletons; the top ten hold roughly 9%. The same sample was also used in a study of T cells of mothers and their children.

Source material: blood. The receptors here all came from a boy aged 10-17 years in good health. Each CDR3 is given without its conserved first and last residue.

len,j_gene,v_gene,CDR3aa
13,TRBJ2-4,TRBV7-2,ASSLEASGRNIQY
12,TRBJ2-5,TRBV5-4,ASSLGTNQETQY
11,-,TRBV7-2,ASSPPGGLEQF
13,TRBJ2-5,TRBV3-1,ASTTDHSRGVGEY
12,TRBJ2-5,TRBV20-1,SARMDRDQETQY
10,-,TRBV2,ASTLAEETQY
12,-,TRBV29-1,SVVGGRNGNEQY
13,TRBJ2-5,TRBV2,ASSEFAGVTETQY
15,TRBJ2-7,TRBV7-2,ASSLEARQGASYEQY
12,TRBJ2-7,TRBV20-1,SAAGNRDRDEQY